This TCR beta chain originates from a study of shared clonotypes between healthy human individuals. Findings and caveats of the study: The study found about 4.6% of naive CD4 clonotypes shared across a few donors.

Assay: immunoSEQ multiplex PCR; the TCRdb copy retains only in-frame clones and omits some. The sample includes about 2.3 million clones, around 90% seen only once; the top ten take roughly 0.34%. Comment on this clone: The antigen is undetermined.

The sequenced material came from naive CD4+ T cells from PBMCs. Sample subset: CD45RA+ positively selected. The clonotype comes from a man aged 18 to 29 in good health. Some clones in this sample may be carry-over from other donors' samples.

The DNA of the CDR3 is TGTGCCAGCAGGCCCACCCATAGCGGGAGGCCCCTCGAGCAGTACTTC. Encoded protein: CASRPTHSGRPLEQYF. The rearrangement links TRBV11-2 to TRBJ2-7; 10 bases match TRBD2. The V gene end was trimmed by 6 bases and the J gene end by 6 bases; junction bases not matched to a gene: 14. There are 16 residues in the CDR3. The germline CDR1 and CDR2 sequences are SGHAT and FQNNGV.